The 17 T cell receptor beta chains presented below share a single source sample, sequenced in a study of blood T cell repertoires in COVID-19. This table comes from immunoSEQ multiplex PCR, and its TCRdb copy is limited to in-frame clones, with some not included. The table lists around 250,000 clones, about nine tenths of them singletons. The source material was PBMCs or T cells enriched from blood (not recorded which). Receptor source: a man between 18 and 29 years old who had recovered from COVID-19.

The J gene is TRBJ2-3, the V gene TRBV10-2; 7 bases agree with TRBD1. V was clipped by 11 bases and J by 0 bases; unmatched bases: 11. CDR3 size: 15 residues. The germline V gene encodes CDR1 WSHSY and CDR2 SAAADI. This CDR3 is CASQGGSPSTDTQYF. The CDR3 nucleotides are TGCGCCTCCCAAGGGGGCAGCCCTAGCACAGATACGCAGTATTTT.

This clone was seen only a few times. The rearrangement joins TRBV7-8 to TRBJ1-2, with D tentatively TRBD1 (5 bases). Deletions cut 1 base from V and 5 bases from J, with 14 bases between. Germline V gene lookup returns CDR1 SGHVS and CDR2 FQNEAQ. The CDR3 is made up of 15 amino acids. CDR3 nucleotides: TGTGCCAGCAGCTTAGGGGCAGGCGGGGGATATGGCTACACCTTC. Translation: CASSLGAGGGYGYTF. Drawing the rest from reference TRBV7-8 and TRBJ1-2, the complete variable domain is GAGVSQSPRYKVAKRGQDVALRCDPISGHVSLFWYQQALGQGPEFLTYFQNEAQLDKSGLPSDRFFAERPEGSVSTLKIQRTQQEDSAVYLCASSLGAGGGYGYTFGSGTRLTVV.

The chain couples TRBV5-4 to TRBJ1-2; a weak D match, TRBD1 (5 bases). V was cut by 1 base and J by 7 bases, with 14 bases left in between. This CDR3 has 14 amino acids. Germline values: CDR1 SGHNT, CDR2 YYREEE (reference sequence). In DNA, the CDR3 is TGTGCCAGCAGCTTGAGGGGATTCAAGAGTGGCTACACCTTC. Translation gives CASSLRGFKSGYTF.

The rearrangement joins TRBV3-1 (or the pseudogene TRBV3-2) to TRBJ1-1; weak D call: TRBD1 (5 bases). The CDR3 consists of 14 residues. Germline V CDR1 and CDR2: LGHDT, YNNKEL (reference sequence). The V gene lost 3 bases and the J gene lost 4 bases, with 12 bases spanning the gap. The CDR3 here is CASSQFRGVTEAFF. Written as DNA, the CDR3 is TGTGCCAGCAGCCAGTTCCGGGGGGTCACTGAAGCTTTCTTT.

The chain uses TRBV15 and TRBJ1-2; the D gene is possibly TRBD1 (5 bases). Germline V CDR1 and CDR2: LNHNV, YYDKDF (reference sequence). This CDR3 has 13 amino acids. V was pared by 0 bases and J by 5 bases, with 7 bases between. The CDR3 coding sequence is TGTGCCACCAGCAGAGACAGGGTTTATGGCTACACCTTC. This sequence encodes CATSRDRVYGYTF.

The rearrangement uses TRBV12-5 and TRBJ2-6; D is unresolved. The germline gives CDR1 LGHNT, CDR2 FRNRAP. The CDR3 is 16 amino acids. With 0 bases removed from V and 0 bases from J, the gap between germline ends came to 6 bases. CDR3 sequence: CASGLVRSSGANVLTF. CDR3 bases: TGTGCTAGTGGTTTGGTAAGGAGCTCTGGGGCCAACGTCCTGACTTTC. The whole variable domain, filled in from reference TRBV12-5 and TRBJ2-6, reads DARVTQTPRHKVTEMGQEVTMRCQPILGHNTVFWYRQTMMQGLELLAYFRNRAPLDDSGMPKDRFSAEMPDATLATLKIQPSEPRDSAVYFCASGLVRSSGANVLTFGAGSRLTVL.

The V and J genes are TRBV9 and TRBJ2-1; TRBD2 is a possible D gene (6 bases). CDR1 SGDLS and CDR2 YYNGEE come from the germline V gene. This CDR3 has 16 residues. The ends were cut back, 0 bases at V and 7 bases at J, with 17 bases in the middle. The CDR3 nucleotides read TGTGCCAGCAGCGTAGGGGGACTGACGACGGGAAATGAGCAGTTCTTC. As protein: CASSVGGLTTGNEQFF.

The J gene is TRBJ1-3, the V gene TRBV6-2 or TRBV6-3; unclear D gene. V was trimmed by 5 bases and J by 2 bases, leaving 19 bases between them. CDR1 MNHEY and CDR2 SVGEGT come from the germline V gene. The CDR3 runs 17 residues. CDR3 sequence: CASSPRDPKFAGNTIYF. The CDR3 coding sequence is TGTGCCAGCAGTCCCCGGGATCCTAAATTCGCTGGAAACACCATATATTTT.

The V call is TRBV28, the J call TRBJ2-1; D unclear. Germline-derived CDR1 and CDR2 are MDHEN and SYDVKM. Trimming stripped 2 bases from V and 8 bases from J, with 10 bases between. CDR3 size: 13 residues. CDR3 sequence (DNA): TGTGCCAGCAGTTTAGCGGCTCGGGATGAGCAGTTCTTC. Translating it yields CASSLAARDEQFF.

The gene calls are TRBV9 and TRBJ1-3; 10 nucleotides match TRBD1. The germline CDR1 and CDR2 sequences are SGDLS and YYNGEE. The CDR3 is 16 residues long. V lost 1 base and J lost 4; bases outside the gene matches: 5. The DNA for the CDR3 is TGTGCCAGCAGCGTAAGGGACAGGGGAAGAGGAAACACCATATATTTT. It codes for CASSVRDRGRGNTIYF.

The chain recombines TRBV9 with TRBJ1-4, with TRBD1 matching 7 bases. The V gene's germline CDR1 is SGDLS and CDR2 YYNGEE. The CDR3 sequence is 14 residues long. The V segment lost 0 bases and the J segment 7 bases; nucleotides outside the gene matches: 3. This CDR3 reads CASSVGGGFEKLFF. The CDR3 DNA follows: TGTGCCAGCAGCGTAGGAGGGGGCTTTGAAAAACTGTTTTTT.

The chain combines TRBV24-1 with TRBJ1-5, with D unclear. Germline V gene lookup returns CDR1 KGHDR and CDR2 SFDVKD. The CDR3 has 12 amino acids. Trimming pared 7 bases from V and 4 bases from J, leaving 7 bases between. CDR3 protein: CATSTANQPQHF. The CDR3 coding sequence is TGTGCCACCAGCACAGCAAATCAGCCCCAGCATTTT.

This clone was seen a single time. The chain joins TRBV5-4 to TRBJ1-4; maybe TRBD1 (6 bases). V shed 4 bases and J shed 3 bases, with 13 bases lying between them. Germline V gives CDR1 SGHNT, CDR2 YYREEE (reference sequence). The CDR3 runs to 15 residues. The CDR3 spells CASSAGGAANEKLFF. For the CDR3, the DNA is TGTGCCAGCAGCGCCGGGGGGGCGGCTAATGAAAAACTGTTTTTT. Combining the CDR3 with reference TRBV5-4 and TRBJ1-4 gives the whole variable domain ETGVTQSPTHLIKTRGQQVTLRCSSQSGHNTVSWYQQALGQGPQFIFQYYREEENGRGNFPPRFSGLQFPNYSSELNVNALELDDSALYLCASSAGGAANEKLFFGSGTQLSVL.

The CDR3 bases are TGTGCCAGCAGTGCCCAGGTTAGGGGTCTCAATGAGCAGTTCTTC. Its translation is CASSAQVRGLNEQFF. The chain couples TRBV6-2 or TRBV6-3 to TRBJ2-1; tentative D call: TRBD1 (5 bases). Looked up from germline, CDR1 is MNHEY and CDR2 is SVGEGT. Deletions cut 5 bases from V and 6 bases from J, with 17 bases between. The CDR3 spans 15 residues.

This chain links TRBV24-1 with TRBJ2-7; D gene uncertain. The CDR3 loop spans 13 amino acids. In germline, CDR1 is KGHDR, CDR2 SFDVKD. V was cut by 2 bases and J by 3 bases, with 7 bases left in between. The CDR3 here is CATSDSTVYEQYF. The CDR3 bases are TGTGCCACCAGTGATTCTACGGTCTACGAGCAGTACTTC.

V usage is TRBV6-5 and J usage is TRBJ2-2; the match to TRBD1 covers 8 bases. J lost 5 bases, V lost 7 bases, and 9 bases had no gene match. The germline V gene has CDR1 MNHEY and CDR2 SVGAGI. CDR3 length equals 15 residues. The CDR3 region has the DNA TGTGCCAGCACCTACACAGGGGGATGGACCGGGGAGCTGTTTTTT. Translating gives CASTYTGGWTGELFF.

The chain links TRBV3-1 (or the pseudogene TRBV3-2) to TRBJ2-5; D might be TRBD2 (5 bases). Germline V gene data show CDR1 as LGHDT and CDR2 as YNNKEL (reference sequence). Trimming removed 0 bases at V and 3 bases at J, with 11 bases between. CDR3 size: 15 residues. CDR3 region: CASSQDLEGEETQYF. For the CDR3, the DNA is TGTGCCAGCAGCCAAGATCTTGAGGGAGAAGAGACCCAGTACTTC.